This TCR beta chain was sequenced during a study of blood T cell repertoires in COVID-19 (dated by TCRdb to 2020 to 2021). For context, the study as a whole: The collaborator samples originated in the United States, Italy and Spain and spanned the acute and convalescent phases of COVID-19. A freely available public database, intended as a resource for researchers studying the immune response to SARS-CoV-2, is where the repertoires were released. The samples were drawn from two sources: the first 160 participants of the ongoing ImmuneRACE study, and some 1,300 subjects contributed by 6 global collaborators. The prospective study material was composed of cDNA or gDNA derived from T cells, B-cell-depleted T cells, or PBMCs. Where available, HLA class I and class II types were obtained from metadata supplied by the sample provider rather than from assay-based typing. Nearly every sample came with metadata listing a de-identified subject ID, COVID-19 status, age in years and sex. Deeply sampled blood TCRbeta repertoires from subjects exposed to, actively infected with, or recovered from COVID-19 were included in the dataset.

TCRbeta CDR3 regions were amplified from genomic DNA using the immunoSEQ Assay, a bias-controlled multiplex PCR. Per the authors' processing: Nucleated cell counts per sample were estimated from amplification of reference gene primers within the assay. Sequence reads were collapsed and filtered to measure the absolute abundance of every unique TCRbeta CDR3 rearrangement. Productive Simpson clonality was computed per sample as the square root of Simpson's diversity index over productive rearrangements. TCRdb mirrors the immuneACCESS table, restricted to in-frame sequences. Some clones are absent from its copies; in checked studies, under half trace to an unresolved V gene, and the reason for the others is unknown. The V and J calls and clone size were taken over from that table, and D and trimming were inferred from the DNA. The sample yields 250,000 or so clones; around 90% were counted once. Together, the top ten hold more than 0.8% of the sample.

The CDR3 numbers 16 residues from cysteine through phenylalanine. Only the CDR3 DNA is retained, 48 bases long and in frame from the first base. The germline V and J ends show losses of 0 bases and 0 bases respectively, and no gene match explains 2 bases of the junction. For CDR1 and CDR2, the germline V gene lists LGHNA and YNFKEQ. Here is what the overall study found, with its caveats: Clinical and demographic metadata were provided uncurated, with the amount varying by source and participant.

One collaborating source in Seattle enrolled patients while the patients were actively infected and followed the patients over time throughout the course of disease. Collaborating institutions collected whole blood in K2EDTA tubes following their own protocols. For TCRbeta analysis, collaborators shipped samples in one of three forms: frozen whole blood, isolated PBMCs, or DNA extracted from either of those sample types. On this clone: Its antigen is unknown. Base-call qualities are not available, and no considerably larger clone is one nucleotide away.

The chain uses TRBV4-2 and TRBJ1-3; TRBD1 agrees with 7 junctional bases. The material sequenced was peripheral blood. This sequence was found in a man aged 25 to 40 with COVID-19, enrolled during active disease. The CDR3 sequence is CASSQEGQLSGNTIYF. The base sequence is TGTGCCAGCAGCCAAGAGGGACAGCTCTCTGGAAACACCATATATTTT.